The source of this T cell receptor beta chain is a study of blood T cell repertoires in COVID-19. As for the study in general: The United States, Italy and Spain provided the acute and convalescent COVID-19 samples. T cells, B-cell-depleted T cells, or PBMCs provided the cDNA or gDNA that served as material.

The CDR3 runs to 13 residues. With V trimmed by 6 bases and J by 4 bases, 4 bases remained unmatched. CDR1 is MNHEY, CDR2 SVGAGI, per germline. Per the original data handling: Counts of nucleated cells, estimated from reference gene primer amplification, were obtained. Here immunoSEQ multiplex PCR was the method, and the copy in TCRdb shows in-frame clones only, minus some. Clone size and V and J calls were adopted from that table, with D and trimming inferred from the DNA. The sample shows about 53,000 clones, roughly 88% of them seen only once. The chain combines TRBV6-5 with TRBJ2-7, with 9 bases identical to TRBD1. The TCR was taken from an elderly man with acute or convalescent COVID-19. Sequencing was performed on peripheral blood. The CDR3 coding sequence is TGTGCCAGCAGGATGGACAGGGGATACGAGCAGTACTTC. Translation gives CASRMDRGYEQYF.